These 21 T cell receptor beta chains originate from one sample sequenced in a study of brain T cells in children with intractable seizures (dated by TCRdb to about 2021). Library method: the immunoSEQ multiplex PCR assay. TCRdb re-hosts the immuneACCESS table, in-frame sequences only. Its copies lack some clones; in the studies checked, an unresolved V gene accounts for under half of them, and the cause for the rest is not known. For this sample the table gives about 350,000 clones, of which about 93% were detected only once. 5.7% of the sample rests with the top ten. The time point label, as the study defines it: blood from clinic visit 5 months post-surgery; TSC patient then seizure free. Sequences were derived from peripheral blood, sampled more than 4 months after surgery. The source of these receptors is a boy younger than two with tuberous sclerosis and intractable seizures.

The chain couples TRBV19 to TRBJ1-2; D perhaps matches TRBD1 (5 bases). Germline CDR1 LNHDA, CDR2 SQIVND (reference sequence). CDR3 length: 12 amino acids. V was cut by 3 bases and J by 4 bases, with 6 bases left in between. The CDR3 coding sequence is TGTGCCAGTAGTATCGACAGCTATGGCTACACCTTC. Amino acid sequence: CASSIDSYGYTF.

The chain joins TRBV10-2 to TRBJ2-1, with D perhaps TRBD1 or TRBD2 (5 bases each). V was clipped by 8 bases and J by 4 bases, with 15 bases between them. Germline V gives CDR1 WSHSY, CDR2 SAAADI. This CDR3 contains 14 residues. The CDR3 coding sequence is TGCGCCAGCGATGGGGGAGTCGGGTACAATGAGCAGTTCTTC. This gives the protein CASDGGVGYNEQFF.

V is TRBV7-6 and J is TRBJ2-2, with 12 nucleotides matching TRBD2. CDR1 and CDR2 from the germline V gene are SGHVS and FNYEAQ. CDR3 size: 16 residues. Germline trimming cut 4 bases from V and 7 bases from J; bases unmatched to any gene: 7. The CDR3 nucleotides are TGTGCCAGCAGCTCGGCTAGCGGGAGGGCCGACGGGGAGCTGTTTTTT. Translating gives CASSSASGRADGELFF. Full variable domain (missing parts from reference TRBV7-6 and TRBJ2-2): GAGVSQSPRYKVTKRGQDVALRCDPISGHVSLYWYRQALGQGPEFLTYFNYEAQQDKSGLPNDRFSAERPEGSISTLTIQRTEQRDSAMYRCASSSASGRADGELFFGEGSRLTVL.

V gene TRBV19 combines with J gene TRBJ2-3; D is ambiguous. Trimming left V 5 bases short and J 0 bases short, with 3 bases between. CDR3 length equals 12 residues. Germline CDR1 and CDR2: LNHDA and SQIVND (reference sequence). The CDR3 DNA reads TGTGCCAGTAGTGTTAGCACAGATACGCAGTATTTT. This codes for CASSVSTDTQYF.

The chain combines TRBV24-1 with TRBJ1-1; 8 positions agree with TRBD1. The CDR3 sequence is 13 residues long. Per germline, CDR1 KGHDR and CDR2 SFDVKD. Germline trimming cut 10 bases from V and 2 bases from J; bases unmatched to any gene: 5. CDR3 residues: CATSTGENTEAFF. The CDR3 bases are TGTGCCACTTCGACAGGGGAAAACACTGAAGCTTTCTTT.

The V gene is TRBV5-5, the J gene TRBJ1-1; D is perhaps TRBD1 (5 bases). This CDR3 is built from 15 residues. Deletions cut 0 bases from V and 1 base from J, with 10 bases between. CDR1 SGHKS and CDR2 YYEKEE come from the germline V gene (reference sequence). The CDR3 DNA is TGTGCCAGCAGCTTGGGACCGAGGGGGAACACTGAAGCTTTCTTT. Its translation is CASSLGPRGNTEAFF.

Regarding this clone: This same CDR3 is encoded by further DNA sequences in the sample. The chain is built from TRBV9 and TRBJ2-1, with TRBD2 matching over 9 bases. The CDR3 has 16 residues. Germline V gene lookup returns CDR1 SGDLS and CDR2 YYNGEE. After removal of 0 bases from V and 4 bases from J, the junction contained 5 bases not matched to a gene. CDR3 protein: CASSVVSGGPYNEQFF. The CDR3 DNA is TGTGCCAGCAGCGTAGTTAGCGGGGGCCCTTACAATGAGCAGTTCTTC. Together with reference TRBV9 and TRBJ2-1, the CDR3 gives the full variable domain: DSGVTQTPKHLITATGQRVTLRCSPRSGDLSVYWYQQSLDQGLQFLIQYYNGEERAKGNILERFSAQQFPDLHSELNLSSLELGDSALYFCASSVVSGGPYNEQFFGPGTRLTVL.

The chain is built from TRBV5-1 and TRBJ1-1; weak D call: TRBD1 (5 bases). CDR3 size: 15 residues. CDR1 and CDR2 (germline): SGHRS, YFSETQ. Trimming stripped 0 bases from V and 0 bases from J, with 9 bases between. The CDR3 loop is CASSLGGTVNTEAFF. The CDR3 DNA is TGCGCCAGCAGCTTGGGGGGGACGGTGAACACTGAAGCTTTCTTT.

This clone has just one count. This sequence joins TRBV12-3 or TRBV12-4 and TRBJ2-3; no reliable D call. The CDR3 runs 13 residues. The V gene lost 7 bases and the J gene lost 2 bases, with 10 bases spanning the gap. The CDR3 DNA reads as TGTGCCAGCAACCCGGATCACACAGATACGCAGTATTTT. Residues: CASNPDHTDTQYF.

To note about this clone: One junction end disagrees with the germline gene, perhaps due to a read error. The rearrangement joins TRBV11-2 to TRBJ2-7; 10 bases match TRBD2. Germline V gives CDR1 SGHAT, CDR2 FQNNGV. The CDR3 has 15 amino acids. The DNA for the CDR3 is TGTGCCAGCAGGTTAGCGGGAGGACCTTCCTACGAGCAGTACTTC. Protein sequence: CASRLAGGPSYEQYF. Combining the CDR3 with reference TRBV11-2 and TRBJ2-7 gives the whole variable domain EAGVAQSPRYKIIEKRQSVAFWCNPISGHATLYWYQQILGQGPKLLIQFQNNGVVDDSQLPKDRFSAERLKGVDSTLKIQPAKLEDSAVYLCASRLAGGPSYEQYFGPGTRLTVT.

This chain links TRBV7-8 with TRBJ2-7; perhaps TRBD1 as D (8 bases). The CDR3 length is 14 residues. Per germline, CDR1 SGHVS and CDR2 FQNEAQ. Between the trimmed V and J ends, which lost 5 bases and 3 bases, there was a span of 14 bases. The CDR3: CASSPQGEGYEQYF. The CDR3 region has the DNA TGTGCCAGCAGCCCACAGGGGGAGGGCTACGAGCAGTACTTC.

The CDR3 loop reads CASSSGAQETQYF. The CDR3 region has the DNA TGTGCCAGCAGCTCCGGGGCACAAGAGACCCAGTACTTC. The gene calls are TRBV7-3 and TRBJ2-5, with D perhaps matching TRBD1 or TRBD2 (5 bases each). Germline CDR1 and CDR2: SGHTA and FQGTGA. V lost 4 bases, J lost 2 bases, and 8 bases lay in between. CDR3 size: 13 residues.

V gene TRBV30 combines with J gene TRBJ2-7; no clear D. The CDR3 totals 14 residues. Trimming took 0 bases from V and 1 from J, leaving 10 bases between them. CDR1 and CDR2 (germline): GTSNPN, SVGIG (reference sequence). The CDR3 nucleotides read TGTGCCTGGAGTGTAGGGTATTCTTCCTACGAGCAGTACTTC. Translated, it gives CAWSVGYSSYEQYF.

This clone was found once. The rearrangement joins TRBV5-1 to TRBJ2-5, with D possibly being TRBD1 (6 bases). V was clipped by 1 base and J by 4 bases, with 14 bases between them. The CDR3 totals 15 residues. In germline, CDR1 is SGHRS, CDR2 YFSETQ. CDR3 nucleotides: TGCGCCAGCAGCTTGAGTTGGGGGCGCGGAGAGACCCAGTACTTC. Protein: CASSLSWGRGETQYF.

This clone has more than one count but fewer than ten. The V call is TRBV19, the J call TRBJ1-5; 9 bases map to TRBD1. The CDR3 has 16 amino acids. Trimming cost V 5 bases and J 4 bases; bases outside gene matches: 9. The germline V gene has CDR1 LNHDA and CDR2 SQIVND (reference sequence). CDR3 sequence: CASSPGDRGSNQPQHF. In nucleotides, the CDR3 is TGTGCCAGTAGTCCCGGCGACAGGGGGTCGAATCAGCCCCAGCATTTT.

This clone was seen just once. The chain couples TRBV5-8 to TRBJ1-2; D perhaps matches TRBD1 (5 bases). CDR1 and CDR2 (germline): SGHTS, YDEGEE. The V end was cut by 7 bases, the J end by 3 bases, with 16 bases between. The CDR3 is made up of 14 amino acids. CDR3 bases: TGTGCCAGCTACGACAGATACCGCCACTATGGCTACACCTTC. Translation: CASYDRYRHYGYTF.

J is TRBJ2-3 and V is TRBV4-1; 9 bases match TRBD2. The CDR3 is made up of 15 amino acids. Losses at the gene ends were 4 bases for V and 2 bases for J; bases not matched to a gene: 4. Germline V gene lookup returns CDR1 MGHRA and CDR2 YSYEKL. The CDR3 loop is CASSLTSGNTDTQYF. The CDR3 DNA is TGCGCCAGCAGCCTGACTAGCGGTAACACAGATACGCAGTATTTT.

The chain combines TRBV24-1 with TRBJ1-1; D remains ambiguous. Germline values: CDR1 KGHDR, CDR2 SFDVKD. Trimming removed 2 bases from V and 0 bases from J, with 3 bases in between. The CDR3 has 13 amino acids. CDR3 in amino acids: CATSDSLNTEAFF. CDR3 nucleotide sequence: TGTGCCACCAGTGATTCCTTGAACACTGAAGCTTTCTTT.

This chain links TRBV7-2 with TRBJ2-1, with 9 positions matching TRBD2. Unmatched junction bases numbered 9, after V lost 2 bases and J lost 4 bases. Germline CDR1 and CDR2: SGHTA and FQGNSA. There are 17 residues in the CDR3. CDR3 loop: CASSLKRGGGTYNEQFF. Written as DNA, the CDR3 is TGTGCCAGCAGCTTAAAACGCGGGGGGGGAACATACAATGAGCAGTTCTTC.

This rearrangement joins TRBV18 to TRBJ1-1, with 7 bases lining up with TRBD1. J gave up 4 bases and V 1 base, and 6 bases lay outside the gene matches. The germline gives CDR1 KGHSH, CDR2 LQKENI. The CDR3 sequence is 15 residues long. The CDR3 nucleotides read TGTGCCAGCTCACCACAGGTGACAGGGATCACTGAAGCTTTCTTT. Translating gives CASSPQVTGITEAFF.

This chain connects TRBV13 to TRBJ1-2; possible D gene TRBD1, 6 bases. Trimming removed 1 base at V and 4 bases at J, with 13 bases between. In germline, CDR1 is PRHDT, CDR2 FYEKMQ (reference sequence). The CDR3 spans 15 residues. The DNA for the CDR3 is TGTGCCAGCAGCTTAGCCTCAGGGGTAGGCTATGGCTACACCTTC. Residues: CASSLASGVGYGYTF.